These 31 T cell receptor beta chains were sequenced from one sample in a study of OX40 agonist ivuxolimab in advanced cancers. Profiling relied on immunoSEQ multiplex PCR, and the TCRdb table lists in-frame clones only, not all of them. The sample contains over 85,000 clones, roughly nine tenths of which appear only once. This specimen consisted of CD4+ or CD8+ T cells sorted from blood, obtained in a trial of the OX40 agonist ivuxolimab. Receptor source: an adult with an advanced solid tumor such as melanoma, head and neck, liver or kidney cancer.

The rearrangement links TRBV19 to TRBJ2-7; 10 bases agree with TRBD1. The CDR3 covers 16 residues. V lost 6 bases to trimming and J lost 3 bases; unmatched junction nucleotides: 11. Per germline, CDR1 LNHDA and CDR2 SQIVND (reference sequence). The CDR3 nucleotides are TGTGCCAGTAGCCTAATCCCGGGACAGGGGAACTACGAGCAGTACTTC. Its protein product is CASSLIPGQGNYEQYF.

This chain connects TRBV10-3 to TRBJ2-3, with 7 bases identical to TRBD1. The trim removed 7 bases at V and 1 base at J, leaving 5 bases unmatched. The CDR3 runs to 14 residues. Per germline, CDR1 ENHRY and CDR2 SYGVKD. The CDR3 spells CAINRQGGTDTQYF. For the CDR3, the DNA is TGTGCCATCAATAGACAGGGCGGCACAGATACGCAGTATTTT.

The CDR3 is CASKKGLYNEQFF. CDR3 DNA sequence: TGTGCCAGTAAAAAGGGACTTTACAATGAGCAGTTCTTC. V and J are TRBV7-6 and TRBJ2-1, with D possibly matching TRBD2 (6 bases). Germline V lookup: CDR1 SGHVS, CDR2 FNYEAQ. This CDR3 is built from 13 residues. Trimming took 9 bases from V and 4 from J, leaving 13 bases between them.

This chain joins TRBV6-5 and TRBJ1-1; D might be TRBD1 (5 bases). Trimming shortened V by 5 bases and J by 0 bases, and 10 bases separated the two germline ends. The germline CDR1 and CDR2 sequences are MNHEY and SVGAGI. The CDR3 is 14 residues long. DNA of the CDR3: TGTGCCAGCAGTGCCAGGGTTTTGAACACTGAAGCTTTCTTT. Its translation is CASSARVLNTEAFF.

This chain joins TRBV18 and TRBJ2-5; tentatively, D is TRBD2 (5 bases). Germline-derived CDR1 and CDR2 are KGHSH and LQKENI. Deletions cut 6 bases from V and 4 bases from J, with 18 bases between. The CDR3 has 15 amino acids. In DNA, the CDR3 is TGTGCCAGCTCGCAAGCGGTGGCGGGCTTAGAGACCCAGTACTTC. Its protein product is CASSQAVAGLETQYF.

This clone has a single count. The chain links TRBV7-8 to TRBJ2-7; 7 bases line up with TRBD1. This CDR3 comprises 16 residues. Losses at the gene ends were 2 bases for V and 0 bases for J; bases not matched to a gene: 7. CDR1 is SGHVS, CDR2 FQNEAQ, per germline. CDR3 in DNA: TGTGCCAGCAGCTTAAAGGGACAGCCAAACTCCTACGAGCAGTACTTC. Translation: CASSLKGQPNSYEQYF. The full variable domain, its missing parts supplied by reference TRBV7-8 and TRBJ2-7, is GAGVSQSPRYKVAKRGQDVALRCDPISGHVSLFWYQQALGQGPEFLTYFQNEAQLDKSGLPSDRFFAERPEGSVSTLKIQRTQQEDSAVYLCASSLKGQPNSYEQYFGPGTRLTVT.

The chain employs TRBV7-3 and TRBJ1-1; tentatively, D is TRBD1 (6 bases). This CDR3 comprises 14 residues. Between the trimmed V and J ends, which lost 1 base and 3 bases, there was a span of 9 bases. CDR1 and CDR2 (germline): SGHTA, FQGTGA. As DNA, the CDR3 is TGTGCCAGCAGCTTAAAAGGGGGGGACACTGAAGCTTTCTTT. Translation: CASSLKGGDTEAFF.

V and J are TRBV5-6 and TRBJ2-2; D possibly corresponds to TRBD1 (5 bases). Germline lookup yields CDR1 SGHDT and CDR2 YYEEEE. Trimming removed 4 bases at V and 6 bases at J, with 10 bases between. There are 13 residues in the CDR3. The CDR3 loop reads CASSPDSSGELFF. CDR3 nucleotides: TGTGCCAGCAGCCCTGACAGTTCCGGGGAGCTGTTTTTT.

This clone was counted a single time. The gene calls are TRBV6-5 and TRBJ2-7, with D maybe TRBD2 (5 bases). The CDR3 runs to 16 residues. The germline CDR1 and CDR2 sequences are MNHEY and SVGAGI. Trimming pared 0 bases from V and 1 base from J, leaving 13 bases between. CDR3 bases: TGTGCCAGCAGTTACTCGGTCACGGGGATATCCTACGAGCAGTACTTC. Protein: CASSYSVTGISYEQYF.

For the CDR3, the DNA is TGTGCCAGCAGTTTAGGGGGGGACCCGGAGGGCTATGGCTACACCTTC. As protein: CASSLGGDPEGYGYTF. The chain has TRBV28 and TRBJ1-2, with D possibly being TRBD1 (5 bases). With 2 bases removed from V and 4 bases from J, the gap between germline ends came to 17 bases. The CDR3 extends over 16 amino acids. CDR1 MDHEN and CDR2 SYDVKM come from the germline V gene.

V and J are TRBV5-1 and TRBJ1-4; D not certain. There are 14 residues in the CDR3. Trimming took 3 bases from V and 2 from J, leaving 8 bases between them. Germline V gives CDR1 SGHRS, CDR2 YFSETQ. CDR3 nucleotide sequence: TGCGCCAGCAGCTACGGGGATACTAATGAAAAACTGTTTTTT. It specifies CASSYGDTNEKLFF.

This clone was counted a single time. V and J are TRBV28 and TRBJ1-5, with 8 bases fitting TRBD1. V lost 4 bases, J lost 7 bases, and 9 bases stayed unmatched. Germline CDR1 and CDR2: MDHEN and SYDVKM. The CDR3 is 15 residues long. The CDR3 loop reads CASSSPGQGGQPQHF. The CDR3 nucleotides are TGTGCCAGCAGTTCCCCCGGACAGGGCGGCCAGCCCCAGCATTTT.

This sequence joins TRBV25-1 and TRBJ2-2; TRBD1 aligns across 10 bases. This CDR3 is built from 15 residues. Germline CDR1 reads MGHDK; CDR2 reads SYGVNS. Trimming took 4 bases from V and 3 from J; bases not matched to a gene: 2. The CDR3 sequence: CASSGQGAYTGELFF. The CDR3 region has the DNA TGTGCCAGCAGTGGACAGGGGGCTTACACCGGGGAGCTGTTTTTT. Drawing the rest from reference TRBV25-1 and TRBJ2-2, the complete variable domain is EADIYQTPRYLVIGTGKKITLECSQTMGHDKMYWYQQDPGMELHLIHYSYGVNSTEKGDLSSESTVSRIRTEHFPLTLESARPSHTSQYLCASSGQGAYTGELFFGEGSRLTVL.

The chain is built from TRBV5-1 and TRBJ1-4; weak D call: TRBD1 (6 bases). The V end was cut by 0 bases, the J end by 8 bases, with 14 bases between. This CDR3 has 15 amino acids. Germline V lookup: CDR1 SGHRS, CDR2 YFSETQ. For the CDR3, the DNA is TGCGCCAGCAGCTTGGCCCCAAATACAGGGGAAAAACTGTTTTTT. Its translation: CASSLAPNTGEKLFF. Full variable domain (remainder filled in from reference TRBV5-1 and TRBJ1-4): KAGVTQTPRYLIKTRGQQVTLSCSPISGHRSVSWYQQTPGQGLQFLFEYFSETQRNKGNFPGRFSGRQFSNSRSEMNVSTLELGDSALYLCASSLAPNTGEKLFFGSGTQLSVL.

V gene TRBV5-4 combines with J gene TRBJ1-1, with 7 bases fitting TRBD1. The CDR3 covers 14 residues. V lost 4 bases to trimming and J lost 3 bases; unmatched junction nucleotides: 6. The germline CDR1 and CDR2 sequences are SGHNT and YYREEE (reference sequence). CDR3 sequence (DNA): TGTGCCAGCAGCAATGACAGGGTGTACACTGAAGCTTTCTTT. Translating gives CASSNDRVYTEAFF. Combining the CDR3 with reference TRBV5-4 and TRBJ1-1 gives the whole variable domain ETGVTQSPTHLIKTRGQQVTLRCSSQSGHNTVSWYQQALGQGPQFIFQYYREEENGRGNFPPRFSGLQFPNYSSELNVNALELDDSALYLCASSNDRVYTEAFFGQGTRLTVV.

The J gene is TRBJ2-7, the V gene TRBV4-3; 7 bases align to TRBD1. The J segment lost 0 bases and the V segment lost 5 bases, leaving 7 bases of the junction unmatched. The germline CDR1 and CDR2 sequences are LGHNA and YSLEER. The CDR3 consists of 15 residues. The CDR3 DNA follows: TGCGCCAGCAGCGCCTACAGGGGCTCCTCCTACGAGCAGTACTTC. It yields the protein CASSAYRGSSYEQYF.

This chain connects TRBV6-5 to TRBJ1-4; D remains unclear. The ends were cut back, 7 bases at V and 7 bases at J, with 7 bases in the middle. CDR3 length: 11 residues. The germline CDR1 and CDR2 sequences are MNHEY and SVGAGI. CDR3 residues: CASKAGEKLFF. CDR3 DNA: TGTGCCAGCAAGGCCGGTGAAAAACTGTTTTTT.

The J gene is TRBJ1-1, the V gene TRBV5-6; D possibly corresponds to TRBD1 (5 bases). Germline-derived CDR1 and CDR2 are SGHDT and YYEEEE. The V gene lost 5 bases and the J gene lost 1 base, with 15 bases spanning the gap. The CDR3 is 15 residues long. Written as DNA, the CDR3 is TGTGCCAGCAGGTACAGGACGGGCAAGAACACTGAAGCTTTCTTT. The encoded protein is CASRYRTGKNTEAFF.

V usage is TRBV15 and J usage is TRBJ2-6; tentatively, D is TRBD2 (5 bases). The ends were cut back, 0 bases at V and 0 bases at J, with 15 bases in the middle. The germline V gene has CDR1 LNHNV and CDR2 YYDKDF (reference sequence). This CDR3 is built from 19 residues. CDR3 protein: CATSRDRGLSDSGANVLTF. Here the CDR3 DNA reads TGTGCCACCAGCAGAGATCGAGGACTCTCTGACTCTGGGGCCAACGTCCTGACTTTC.

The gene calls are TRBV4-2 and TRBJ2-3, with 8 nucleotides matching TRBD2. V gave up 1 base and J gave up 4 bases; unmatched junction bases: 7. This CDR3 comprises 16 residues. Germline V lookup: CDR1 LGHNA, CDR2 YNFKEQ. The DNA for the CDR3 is TGTGCCAGCAGCCAAGTAGTGGCTAGCGGGTCAGATACGCAGTATTTT. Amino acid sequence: CASSQVVASGSDTQYF.

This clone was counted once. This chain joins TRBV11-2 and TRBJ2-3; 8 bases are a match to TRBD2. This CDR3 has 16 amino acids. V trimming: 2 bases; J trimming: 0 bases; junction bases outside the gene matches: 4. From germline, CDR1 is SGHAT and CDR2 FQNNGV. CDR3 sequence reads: CASSLSSSGSTDTQYF. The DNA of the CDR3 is TGTGCCAGCAGCTTATCTTCTAGCGGGAGCACAGATACGCAGTATTTT.

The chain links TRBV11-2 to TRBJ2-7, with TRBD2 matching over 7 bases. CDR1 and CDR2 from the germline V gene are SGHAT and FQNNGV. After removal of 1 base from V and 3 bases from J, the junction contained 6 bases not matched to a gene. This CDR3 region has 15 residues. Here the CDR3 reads CASSLGDGGIYEQYF. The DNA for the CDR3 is TGTGCCAGCAGCTTAGGGGACGGGGGGATCTACGAGCAGTACTTC.

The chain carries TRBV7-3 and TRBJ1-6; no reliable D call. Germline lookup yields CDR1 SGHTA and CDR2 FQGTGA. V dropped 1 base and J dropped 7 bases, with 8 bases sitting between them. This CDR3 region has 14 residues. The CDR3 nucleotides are TGTGCCAGCAGCTTAAGTGGTCCCAATTCACCCCTCCACTTT. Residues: CASSLSGPNSPLHF.

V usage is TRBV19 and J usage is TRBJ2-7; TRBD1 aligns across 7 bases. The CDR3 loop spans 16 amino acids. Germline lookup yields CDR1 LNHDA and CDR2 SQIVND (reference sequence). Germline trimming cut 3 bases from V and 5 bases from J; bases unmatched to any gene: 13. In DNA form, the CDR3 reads TGTGCCAGTAGTATCGGTTCCGGGACAACAGGGGACGAGCAGTACTTC. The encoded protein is CASSIGSGTTGDEQYF.

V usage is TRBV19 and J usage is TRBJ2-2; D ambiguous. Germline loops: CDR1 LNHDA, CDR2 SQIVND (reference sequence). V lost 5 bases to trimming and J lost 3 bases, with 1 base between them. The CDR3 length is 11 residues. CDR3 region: CASSDTGELFF. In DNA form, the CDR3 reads TGTGCCAGTAGTGACACCGGGGAGCTGTTTTTT.

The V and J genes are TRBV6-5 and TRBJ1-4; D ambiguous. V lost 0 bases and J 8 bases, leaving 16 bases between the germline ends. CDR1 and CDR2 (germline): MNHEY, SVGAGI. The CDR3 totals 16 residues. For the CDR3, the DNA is TGTGCCAGCAGTTACTCCCGAAAGGGCGGAGGGGAAAAACTGTTTTTT. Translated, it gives CASSYSRKGGGEKLFF.

The CDR3 spells CASSVDLNNEQFF. In nucleotides, the CDR3 is TGTGCCAGCAGTGTTGACTTAAACAATGAGCAGTTCTTC. The rearrangement uses TRBV6-4 and TRBJ2-1; D is unresolved. V was shortened by 4 bases and J by 5 bases, with 9 bases between the two germline ends. The CDR3 is 13 amino acids. The germline gives CDR1 MRHNA, CDR2 SNTAGT.

Here the CDR3 reads CASSLARGRDEQYF. For the CDR3, the DNA is TGTGCCAGCAGCTTAGCGCGAGGAAGGGACGAGCAGTACTTC. This rearrangement joins TRBV7-2 to TRBJ2-7; D unresolved. The CDR3 covers 14 residues. V lost 0 bases, J lost 5 bases, and 11 bases lay in between. Germline loops: CDR1 SGHTA, CDR2 FQGNSA.

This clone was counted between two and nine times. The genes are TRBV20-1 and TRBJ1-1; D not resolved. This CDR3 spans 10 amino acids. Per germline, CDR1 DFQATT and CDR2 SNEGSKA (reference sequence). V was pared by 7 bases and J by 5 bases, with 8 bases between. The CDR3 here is CSVGHTEAFF. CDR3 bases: TGCAGTGTCGGGCATACTGAAGCTTTCTTT.

CDR3 in DNA: TGTGCCAGCAGCCTAGTTGGGCTAGCGGGAAAGAATGAGCAGTTCTTC. Protein product: CASSLVGLAGKNEQFF. The rearrangement links TRBV7-9 to TRBJ2-1; 9 bases are a match to TRBD2. J was trimmed by 7 bases and V by 5 bases; bases with no gene match: 12. The CDR3 runs 16 residues. The V gene's germline CDR1 is SEHNR and CDR2 FQNEAQ (reference sequence). Variable domain in full (rest from reference TRBV7-9 and TRBJ2-1): DTGVSQNPRHKITKRGQNVTFRCDPISEHNRLYWYRQTLGQGPEFLTYFQNEAQLEKSRLLSDRFSAERPKGSFSTLEIQRTEQGDSAMYLCASSLVGLAGKNEQFFGPGTRLTVL.

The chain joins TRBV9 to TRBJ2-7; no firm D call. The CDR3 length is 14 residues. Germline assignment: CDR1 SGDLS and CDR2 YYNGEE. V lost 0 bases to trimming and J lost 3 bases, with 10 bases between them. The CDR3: CASSVGQTNYEQYF. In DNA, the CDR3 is TGTGCCAGCAGCGTAGGGCAGACAAACTACGAGCAGTACTTC.